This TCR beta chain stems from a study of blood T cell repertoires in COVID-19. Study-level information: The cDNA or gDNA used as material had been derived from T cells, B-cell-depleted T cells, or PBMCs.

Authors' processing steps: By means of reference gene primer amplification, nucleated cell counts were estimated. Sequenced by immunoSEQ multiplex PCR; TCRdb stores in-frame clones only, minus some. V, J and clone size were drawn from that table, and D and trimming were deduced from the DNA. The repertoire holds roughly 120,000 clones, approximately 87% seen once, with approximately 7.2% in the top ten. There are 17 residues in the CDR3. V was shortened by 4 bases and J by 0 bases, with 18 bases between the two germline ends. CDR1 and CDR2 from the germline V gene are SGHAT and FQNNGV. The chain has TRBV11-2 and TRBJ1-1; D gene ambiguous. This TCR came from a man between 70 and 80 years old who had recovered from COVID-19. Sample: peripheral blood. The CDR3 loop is CASSSHAGRRLNTEAFF. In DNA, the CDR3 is TGTGCCAGCAGCTCACACGCCGGACGGAGGTTGAACACTGAAGCTTTCTTT.